This entry is about one T cell receptor beta chain. The antigen is unknown. This sample is drawn from a study of T cell responses to AZD1222 COVID-19 vaccine. Study-wide findings and caveats: Among the donors, most were white British and more were female, and clonal diversity was possibly underestimated. Sampling that yielded the repertoires occurred only after the peak T cell response. Per reports, nearly half of all spike-specific TCRs target regions that are unmutated in variants. A rise in Spike-specific TCR breadth and depth followed two AZD1222 doses.

CDR3 size: 12 residues. Germline V gene sequence: CDR1 GTSNPN, CDR2 SVGIG (reference sequence). V gave up 1 base and J gave up 4 bases, with 7 bases separating them. Data came from immunoSEQ multiplex PCR; TCRdb stores just in-frame clones and leaves some out. Among some 120,000 clones listed, 85% to 90% were seen once. This specimen was peripheral blood, taken on day 0 of MenACWY control vaccination. The TCR was taken from an adult in good health. The chain carries TRBV30 and TRBJ1-2; D call uncertain. The CDR3 nucleotides read TGTGCCTGGAGTGACAGTGCCTATGGCTACACCTTC. Protein product: CAWSDSAYGYTF.